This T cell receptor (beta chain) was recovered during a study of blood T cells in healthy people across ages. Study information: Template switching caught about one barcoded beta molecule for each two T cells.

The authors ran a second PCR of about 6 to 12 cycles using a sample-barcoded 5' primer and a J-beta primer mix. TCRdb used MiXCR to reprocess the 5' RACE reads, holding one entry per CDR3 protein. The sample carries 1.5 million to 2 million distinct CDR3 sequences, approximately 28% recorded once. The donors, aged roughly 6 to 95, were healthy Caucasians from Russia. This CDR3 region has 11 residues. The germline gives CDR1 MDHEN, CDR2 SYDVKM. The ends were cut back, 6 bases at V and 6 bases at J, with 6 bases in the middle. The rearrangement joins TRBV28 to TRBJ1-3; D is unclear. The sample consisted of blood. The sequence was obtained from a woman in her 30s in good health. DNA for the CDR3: TGTGCCAGCAGCCGGGCAAACACCATATATTTT. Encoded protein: CASSRANTIYF.